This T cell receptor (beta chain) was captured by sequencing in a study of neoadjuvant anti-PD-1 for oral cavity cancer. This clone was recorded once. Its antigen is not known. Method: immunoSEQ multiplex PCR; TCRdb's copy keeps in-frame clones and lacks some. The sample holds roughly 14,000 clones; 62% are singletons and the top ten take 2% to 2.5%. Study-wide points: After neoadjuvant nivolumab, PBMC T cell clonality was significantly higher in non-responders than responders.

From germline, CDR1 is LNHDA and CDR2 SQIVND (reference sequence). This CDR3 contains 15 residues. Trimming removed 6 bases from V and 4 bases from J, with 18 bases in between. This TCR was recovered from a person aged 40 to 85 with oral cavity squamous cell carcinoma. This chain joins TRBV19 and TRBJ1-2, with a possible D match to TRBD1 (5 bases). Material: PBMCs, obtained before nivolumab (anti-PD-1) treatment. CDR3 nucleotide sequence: TGTGCCAGTAGCCTGAGACAGCGCTCTCCCTATGGCTACACCTTC. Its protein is CASSLRQRSPYGYTF.